The rows below give T cell receptor beta chains drawn from one sample of a study of a mutant IDH1 vaccine in newly diagnosed glioma. Sequencing was performed with immunoSEQ multiplex PCR; in TCRdb, only in-frame clones are kept and a portion is missing. Of 20,000 to 25,000 clones in the sample, just under 90% are singletons; the top ten hold 5% to 7%. Which antigens these TCRs recognize remains unknown. Sample: PBMCs, taken from a glioma patient whose treatment included an IDH1 peptide vaccine. These receptors were obtained from a woman between 40 and 50 years old with glioma. Each CDR3 is given with its conserved first and last residue. The order of the fields is V gene, D gene, J gene, clone size, CDR3 DNA, CDR3 protein. The D gene is left open where the match is weak. Size tells how often a clone was seen (once, few, many) or the class of an expanded clone, and some rows leave it out.

TRBV5-1,TRBD1,TRBJ1-2,NA,TGCGCCAGCAGCCCCGGGGACAGGGCCTATGGCTACACCTTC,CASSPGDRAYGYTF
TRBV9,NA,TRBJ1-3,NA,TGTGCCAGCAGCGTAGACCCCGGTAGCTCTGGAAACACCATATATTTT,CASSVDPGSSGNTIYF
TRBV4-3,NA,TRBJ1-6,NA,TGCGCCAGCAGCCAAGGGGTGATATATAATTCACCCCTCCACTTT,CASSQGVIYNSPLHF
TRBV19,TRBD2,TRBJ2-1,NA,TGTGCCAGTAGTACCGCTAGCGGGAGGGCCTTCTACAATGAGCAGTTCTTC,CASSTASGRAFYNEQFF
TRBV10-1,TRBD2,TRBJ2-1,NA,TGCGCCAGCAGCTACGGACTAGCGAAGAACAATGAGCAGTTCTTC,CASSYGLAKNNEQFF
TRBV13,NA,TRBJ1-1,NA,TGTGCCAGCAGCTTAGCAGGGCCCACTGAAGCTTTCTTT,CASSLAGPTEAFF
TRBV2,NA,TRBJ2-2,NA,TGTGCCAGCCGAGTCGGAGAAACCGGGGAGCTGTTTTTT,CASRVGETGELFF
TRBV9,TRBD1,TRBJ1-3,NA,TGTGCCAGCAGCGTGGGGACAGTAGACTCTGGAAACACCATATATTTT,CASSVGTVDSGNTIYF
TRBV25-1,NA,TRBJ1-5,NA,TGTGCCAGCAGTGATCGCGGAGGGGGTCAGCCCCAGCATTTT,CASSDRGGGQPQHF
TRBV4-1,NA,TRBJ1-1,NA,TGCGCCAGCAGCCAAGATAAGGGGGTCGGGAAAGCTTTCTTT,CASSQDKGVGKAFF
TRBV5-6,NA,TRBJ2-3,NA,TGTGCCAGCAGCTTGAGGACTACTAGCACAGATACGCAGTATTTT,CASSLRTTSTDTQYF
TRBV4-1,NA,TRBJ1-2,NA,TGCGCCAGCAGCCAAGCGCCAGGGATATATGGCTACACCTTC,CASSQAPGIYGYTF
TRBV15,NA,TRBJ2-2,NA,TGTGCCACCAGCAGGAACAGAAACACCGGGGAGCTGTTTTTT,CATSRNRNTGELFF
TRBV4-1,NA,TRBJ1-4,NA,TGCGCCAGCAGCCAAGACGGAGGAGATAATGAAAAACTGTTTTTT,CASSQDGGDNEKLFF
TRBV6-1,NA,TRBJ2-7,NA,TGTGCCAGCAGCCTAATTGACGGATCCTACGAGCAGTACTTC,CASSLIDGSYEQYF
TRBV4-1,NA,TRBJ1-4,NA,TGCGCCAGCAAGCCAGGCCCTTACTCCGAAAAACTGTTTTTT,CASKPGPYSEKLFF
TRBV6-1,TRBD1,TRBJ2-1,NA,TGTGCCAGCAAAGTACAGGGGTTAACCTACAATGAGCAGTTCTTC,CASKVQGLTYNEQFF
TRBV9,NA,TRBJ1-1,NA,TGTGCCAGCAGCGTTAGGGGTAACACTGAAGCTTTCTTT,CASSVRGNTEAFF
TRBV19,NA,TRBJ2-2,NA,TGTGCCAGTAGTATCCCCATGACAGCAAACACCGGGGAGCTGTTTTTT,CASSIPMTANTGELFF
TRBV7-9,NA,TRBJ2-1,NA,TGTGCCAGCAGCTTAAGCAAGGATGTCTGGTCCTACAATGAGCAGTTCTTC,CASSLSKDVWSYNEQFF
TRBV19,NA,TRBJ1-1,NA,TGTGCCAGTAGTCGCGAGACAGGTGGGAACACTGAAGCTTTCTTT,CASSRETGGNTEAFF
TRBV29-1,TRBD1,TRBJ1-2,NA,TGCAGCGTAGACAGGGAAGTCGGTTTAGGCTATGGCTACACCTTC,CSVDREVGLGYGYTF
TRBV5-1,NA,TRBJ2-7,NA,TGCGCCAGCAGCTCCCTTCGGGGGTCCTACGAGCAGTACTTC,CASSSLRGSYEQYF
TRBV27,NA,TRBJ1-4,NA,TGTGCCAGCAGTTTAAATATAAGGTCTAATGAAAAACTGTTTTTT,CASSLNIRSNEKLFF
TRBV2,NA,TRBJ2-1,NA,TGTGCCAGCATCCCCGACCCGGGCGTCGGTGAGCAGTTCTTC,CASIPDPGVGEQFF
TRBV19,TRBD1,TRBJ1-5,NA,TGTGCCAGTTCGACAGGGATTGGGGGATATAGCAATCAGCCCCAGCATTTT,CASSTGIGGYSNQPQHF
TRBV4-1,NA,TRBJ2-7,NA,TGCGCCAGCAGCCAAGGACCGGGCGAGCAGTACTTC,CASSQGPGEQYF
TRBV19,TRBD1,TRBJ1-2,NA,TGTGCCAGTAGTATAGCGACAGGGACTGACTATGGCTACACCTTC,CASSIATGTDYGYTF
TRBV6-1,NA,TRBJ2-7,NA,TGTGCCAGCAGTGGGGGACTCCTTGGGGGTTACGAGCAGTACTTC,CASSGGLLGGYEQYF
TRBV20-1,NA,TRBJ1-2,NA,TGCAGTGCTCTCGGGGGAAATGGCTACACCTTC,CSALGGNGYTF
TRBV5-1,NA,TRBJ1-2,NA,TGCGCCAGCACCCTGCAGGAGGGGCCTTATGGCTACACCTTC,CASTLQEGPYGYTF
TRBV29-1,TRBD2,TRBJ2-7,NA,TGCAGCGTTGAAACTAGCGGGACGCCCTACGAGCAGTACTTC,CSVETSGTPYEQYF
TRBV2,NA,TRBJ1-1,NA,TGTGCCAGCTCGGCCTGGGGGACCCGGTCGGACACTGAAGCTTTCTTT,CASSAWGTRSDTEAFF
TRBV18,NA,TRBJ1-1,NA,TGTGCCAGCTCACCCAGTTTGGACACTGAAGCTTTCTTT,CASSPSLDTEAFF
TRBV7-9,NA,TRBJ1-5,NA,TGTGCCAGCGGGGGGGTCAATAGCAATCAGCCCCAGCATTTT,CASGGVNSNQPQHF
TRBV4-1,NA,TRBJ2-1,few,TGCGCCAGCTCGTGGGGGGATGAGCAGTTCTTC,CASSWGDEQFF
TRBV4-3,NA,TRBJ2-2,once,TGCGCCAGCAGCCAAGATCCGCTGATCACCGGGGAGCTGTTTTTT,CASSQDPLITGELFF
TRBV4-1,NA,TRBJ2-3,NA,TGCGCCAGCAGCCAACCCTTAGATACGCAGTATTTT,CASSQPLDTQYF
TRBV12-5,TRBD1,TRBJ1-1,NA,TGTGCTAGTGGTTTGGTTCTAACCGGGACAGGGTGGGTCAACACTGAAGCTTTCTTT,CASGLVLTGTGWVNTEAFF
TRBV2,NA,TRBJ2-7,NA,TGTGCCAGCAGTGACACTAGCTCCTACGAGCAGTACTTC,CASSDTSSYEQYF
TRBV6-5,NA,TRBJ1-2,NA,TGTGCCAGCAGCTTTACAGGGAATGGCTACACCTTC,CASSFTGNGYTF
TRBV9,TRBD2,TRBJ2-3,NA,TGTGCCAGCAGCGTAGCTGCCGGGGGGGTAGCGGGGGTTAGCACAGATACGCAGTATTTT,CASSVAAGGVAGVSTDTQYF
TRBV7-2,NA,TRBJ1-4,few,TGTGCCAGCAACCGTGGGGGATTGGTTGAAAAACTGTTTTTT,CASNRGGLVEKLFF
TRBV12-5,TRBD1,TRBJ2-3,NA,TGTGCTAGTGGTTTGCCACGAACAGGGGAAGGCACAGATACGCAGTATTTT,CASGLPRTGEGTDTQYF
TRBV9,NA,TRBJ2-7,once,TGTGCCAGCAGCGCTGACCTGGACCCTTCCTACGAGCAGTACTTC,CASSADLDPSYEQYF
TRBV28,TRBD1,TRBJ1-5,NA,TGTGCCAGCAGCTTGGGACAGGTCGTTAATCAGCCCCAGCATTTT,CASSLGQVVNQPQHF
TRBV29-1,TRBD2,TRBJ2-1,NA,TGCAGCGTTCAAACTAGCGGCCCCTACAATGAGCAGTTCTTC,CSVQTSGPYNEQFF
TRBV5-1,TRBD1,TRBJ1-1,NA,TGCGCCAGCAGTACAGGGGGGGGCACTGAAGCTTTCTTT,CASSTGGGTEAFF
TRBV6-6,TRBD2,TRBJ2-7,NA,TGTGCCAGTCCGGGGGGGTTCTCCTACGAGCAGTACTTC,CASPGGFSYEQYF